This entry lists 28 T cell receptor beta chains sequenced from one sample in a study of patients and donors after allogeneic stem cell transplantation. Using its own MiXCR run on the RT-PCR reads, TCRdb lists one record per CDR3 protein. The sample yields hundreds of thousands of distinct CDR3 sequences, more than 35% seen once. Sequencing input: blood, either unsorted or a sorted T cell fraction (not recorded which). The receptors shown here come from a human donor who was either an allogeneic HSCT recipient or a stem cell or donor lymphocyte infusion donor (not recorded which). It is not recorded whose cells these are; they may come from a transplant donor.

This clonotype has a count of ten or more. This chain joins TRBV4-1 and TRBJ2-4, with D perhaps matching TRBD2 (5 bases). The V and J ends lost 0 bases and 0 bases respectively, with 6 bases between them. The germline CDR1 and CDR2 sequences are MGHRA and YSYEKL. This CDR3 spans 15 amino acids. The CDR3 reads CASSQDSVAKNIQYF. Here the CDR3 DNA reads TGCGCCAGCAGCCAAGATAGCGTAGCCAAAAACATTCAGTACTTC.

V gene TRBV2 combines with J gene TRBJ2-7, with D tentatively TRBD1 (5 bases). CDR1 and CDR2 (germline): SNHLY, FYNNEI. V lost 2 bases and J 3 bases, leaving 17 bases between the germline ends. The CDR3 sequence is 16 residues long. The CDR3 here is CASSELQTVRLYEQYF. As DNA, the CDR3 is TGTGCCAGCAGTGAACTCCAGACAGTAAGACTCTACGAGCAGTACTTC.

The CDR3 nucleotides read TGTGCCAGCAGTCCGGACCCGGATTACACTGAAGCTTTCTTT. It specifies CASSPDPDYTEAFF. The chain links TRBV12-3 or TRBV12-4 to TRBJ1-1; D remains ambiguous. Trimming took 5 bases from V and 3 from J, leaving 13 bases between them. This CDR3 spans 14 amino acids.

This clonotype was seen only a few times. The rearrangement uses TRBV4-1 and TRBJ1-6, with 9 bases that match TRBD1. In germline, CDR1 is MGHRA, CDR2 YSYEKL. The CDR3 loop spans 19 amino acids. V lost 4 bases to trimming and J lost 0 bases; unmatched junction nucleotides: 10. CDR3: CASSRNTGTGYSYNSPLHF. The CDR3 coding sequence is TGCGCCAGCAGCCGGAACACCGGGACAGGGTACTCCTATAATTCACCCCTCCACTTT.

This clonotype occurred a few times. The V gene is TRBV20-1, the J gene TRBJ1-6, with D unresolved. The CDR3 is 16 amino acids. V shed 0 bases and J shed 5 bases, with 14 bases lying between them. Germline V gives CDR1 DFQATT, CDR2 SNEGSKA (reference sequence). The CDR3 nucleotides read TGCAGTGCTAGAGATGTCCTCACCGTGCATAATTCACCCCTCCACTTT. This gives the protein CSARDVLTVHNSPLHF.

The chain has TRBV5-1 and TRBJ1-6; TRBD1 aligns across 8 bases. The CDR3 spans 17 residues. Germline CDR1 and CDR2: SGHRS and YFSETQ. Unmatched junction bases numbered 4, after V lost 0 bases and J lost 2 bases. The DNA of the CDR3 is TGCGCCAGCAGCTTGGCAGGGGGCTACGCCTATAATTCACCCCTCCACTTT. As protein: CASSLAGGYAYNSPLHF.

This clonotype was counted a few times. V usage is TRBV29-1 and J usage is TRBJ1-2; 7 bases are shared with TRBD1. CDR3 size: 13 residues. V trimming: 6 bases; J trimming: 3 bases; junction bases outside the gene matches: 7. Germline V gene sequence: CDR1 SQVTM, CDR2 ANQGSEA. The CDR3 DNA sequence: TGCAGCGTGAACCGGGACAGCGACTATGGCTACACCTTC. Its protein product is CSVNRDSDYGYTF.

This clonotype was picked up a small number of times. V usage is TRBV5-1 and J usage is TRBJ2-7; D might be TRBD1 (6 bases). The CDR3 runs 13 residues. The germline V gene encodes CDR1 SGHRS and CDR2 YFSETQ. Deletions cut 3 bases from V and 5 bases from J, with 12 bases between. The CDR3 region is CASSWDKANEQYF. The CDR3 region has the DNA TGCGCCAGCAGCTGGGACAAGGCCAACGAGCAGTACTTC.

This clonotype turned up a few times. The chain recombines TRBV28 with TRBJ1-5; D gene ambiguous. Per the germline V gene, CDR1 is MDHEN and CDR2 is SYDVKM. V lost 7 bases, J lost 4 bases, and 17 bases lay in between. The CDR3 totals 15 residues. CDR3 region: CASNEDGSGNQPQHF. CDR3 sequence (DNA): TGTGCCAGCAACGAAGATGGGTCGGGGAATCAGCCCCAGCATTTT.

This chain uses TRBV6-6 with TRBJ2-3, with unresolved D. The germline gives CDR1 MNHNY, CDR2 SVGAGI (reference sequence). This CDR3 has 12 amino acids. Deletions cut 0 bases from V and 5 bases from J, with 3 bases between. CDR3 bases: TGTGCCAGCAGTTACTCACGAGATACGCAGTATTTT. Its protein is CASSYSRDTQYF.

The J gene is TRBJ2-4, the V gene TRBV20-1; D possibly corresponds to TRBD1 (5 bases). CDR1 DFQATT and CDR2 SNEGSKA come from the germline V gene (reference sequence). V lost 0 bases, J lost 1 base, and 13 bases lay in between. The CDR3 spans 16 residues. CDR3 coding DNA: TGCAGTGCTAGAGATCAGGGCGTCCTGGCCAAAAACATTCAGTACTTC. This encodes CSARDQGVLAKNIQYF.

The CDR3 nucleotides are TGCAGTGCTAGAGTCACGGGACAGGGGGCGCAAGGGGCCAACGTCCTGACTTTC. Residues: CSARVTGQGAQGANVLTF. The chain combines TRBV20-1 with TRBJ2-6, with TRBD1 identical over 12 bases. The V segment lost 1 base and the J segment 4 bases; nucleotides outside the gene matches: 8. Germline CDR1 is DFQATT and CDR2 is SNEGSKA (reference sequence). This CDR3 contains 18 residues.

The V and J genes are TRBV20-1 and TRBJ2-3; D uncertain. Germline CDR1 DFQATT, CDR2 SNEGSKA (reference sequence). The CDR3 covers 14 residues. Trimming removed 3 bases at V and 0 bases at J, with 10 bases between. The DNA of the CDR3 is TGCAGTGCTAGTGTCCGTCGGAGCACAGATACGCAGTATTTT. It is translated as CSASVRRSTDTQYF.

This clonotype was observed a few times. V usage is TRBV20-1 and J usage is TRBJ1-3; possible D gene TRBD1, 5 bases. The CDR3 covers 15 residues. Germline V gene data show CDR1 as DFQATT and CDR2 as SNEGSKA (reference sequence). V dropped 5 bases and J dropped 0 bases, with 14 bases sitting between them. The CDR3 nucleotides read TGCAGTGCTGGATGGGGACCGGTCTCTGGAAACACCATATATTTT. Amino acid sequence: CSAGWGPVSGNTIYF.

Only a few counts were recorded for this clonotype. V is TRBV9 and J is TRBJ2-7, with a tentative D call TRBD1 (5 bases). This CDR3 contains 15 residues. The germline V and J ends were trimmed by 0 bases and 2 bases, with 12 bases remaining between them. Germline CDR1 is SGDLS and CDR2 is YYNGEE. The CDR3 sequence: CASSVDQGHTYEQYF. The DNA for the CDR3 is TGTGCCAGCAGCGTAGACCAGGGTCACACCTACGAGCAGTACTTC.

The rearrangement uses TRBV5-6 and TRBJ1-1; 9 nucleotides agree with TRBD1. V dropped 0 bases and J dropped 0; count of bases not matched to a gene: 6. Germline V CDR1 and CDR2: SGHDT, YYEEEE. This CDR3 is 17 amino acids long. The CDR3 here is CASSLDRGTGMNTEAFF. DNA of the CDR3: TGTGCCAGCAGCTTGGATCGAGGGACAGGGATGAACACTGAAGCTTTCTTT.

Only a few counts were recorded for this clonotype. This chain links TRBV20-1 with TRBJ2-3; 7 bases agree with TRBD1. V lost 3 bases and J lost 0; bases outside the gene matches: 6. Germline V lookup: CDR1 DFQATT, CDR2 SNEGSKA (reference sequence). The CDR3 has 15 residues. For the CDR3, the DNA is TGCAGTGCTAGGGAGACAGGGATCAGCACAGATACGCAGTATTTT. This gives the protein CSARETGISTDTQYF.

V gene TRBV3-1 combines with J gene TRBJ2-3; either TRBD1 or TRBD2 may supply D (5 bases each). CDR3 length: 15 amino acids. Germline assignment: CDR1 LGHDT and CDR2 YNNKEL (reference sequence). Trimming shortened V by 0 bases and J by 3 bases, and 10 bases separated the two germline ends. CDR3 sequence reads: CASSQDEGITDTQYF. CDR3 nucleotide sequence: TGTGCCAGCAGCCAAGACGAGGGGATAACAGATACGCAGTATTTT.

The gene calls are TRBV28 and TRBJ2-7; D gene uncertain. Trimming stripped 2 bases from V and 0 bases from J, with 8 bases between. This CDR3 spans 14 amino acids. The germline V gene encodes CDR1 MDHEN and CDR2 SYDVKM. Written as DNA, the CDR3 is TGTGCCAGCAGTTTAACTGAGAGCTCCTACGAGCAGTACTTC. Protein sequence: CASSLTESSYEQYF.

The V and J genes are TRBV4-2 and TRBJ1-3; D remains ambiguous. Per the germline V gene, CDR1 is LGHNA and CDR2 is YNFKEQ. Trimming shortened V by 1 base and J by 4 bases, and 11 bases separated the two germline ends. The CDR3 contains 15 residues. The CDR3 reads CASSQVLSEGNTIYF. The CDR3 DNA reads TGTGCCAGCAGCCAAGTGCTGTCTGAGGGAAACACCATATATTTT.

This chain connects TRBV10-3 to TRBJ1-1; 11 bases agree with TRBD1. From germline, CDR1 is ENHRY and CDR2 SYGVKD. Trimming at V came to 10 bases and at J to 0 bases, leaving 4 bases not matched to a gene. This CDR3 contains 14 residues. CDR3 residues: CATGQGALNTEAFF. CDR3 DNA sequence: TGTGCCACCGGACAGGGGGCCCTGAACACTGAAGCTTTCTTT.

Only a few counts were recorded for this clonotype. The gene calls are TRBV29-1 and TRBJ1-2, with 7 positions matching TRBD1. This CDR3 is built from 10 residues. Germline V gives CDR1 SQVTM, CDR2 ANQGSEA. V lost 6 bases, J lost 6 bases, and 1 base stayed unmatched. The CDR3 here is CSVDRDGYTF. CDR3 DNA sequence: TGCAGCGTCGACAGGGATGGCTACACCTTC.

The V gene is TRBV5-1, the J gene TRBJ2-1; D unclear. The germline CDR1 and CDR2 sequences are SGHRS and YFSETQ. The V end lost 2 bases, the J end lost 0 bases, and 9 bases lay between the germline ends. This CDR3 comprises 15 residues. The CDR3 DNA sequence: TGCGCCAGCAGCTTAGGCACGAGCTCCTACAATGAGCAGTTCTTC. It is translated as CASSLGTSSYNEQFF.

The V gene is TRBV9, the J gene TRBJ1-2; D remains unclear. CDR3 length: 12 amino acids. V was shortened by 0 bases and J by 6 bases, with 6 bases between the two germline ends. The germline V gene has CDR1 SGDLS and CDR2 YYNGEE. As DNA, the CDR3 is TGTGCCAGCAGCGTAGTGGGCAATGGCTACACCTTC. This gives the protein CASSVVGNGYTF.

This clonotype was seen more than once but under ten times. V and J are TRBV20-1 and TRBJ1-2; D is unresolved. Trimming cost V 1 base and J 5 bases, with 11 bases left between them. This CDR3 is built from 13 residues. Germline CDR1 reads DFQATT; CDR2 reads SNEGSKA (reference sequence). In DNA, the CDR3 is TGCAGTGCTAGAGCCGGGAGGATATATGGCTACACCTTC. Protein: CSARAGRIYGYTF.

The gene calls are TRBV5-1 and TRBJ2-5; 12 nucleotides line up with TRBD2. V dropped 4 bases and J dropped 2; count of bases not matched to a gene: 6. The CDR3 spans 16 residues. Germline V gives CDR1 SGHRS, CDR2 YFSETQ. The CDR3 coding sequence is TGCGCCAGCAGCCCCCGACTAGCGGGGGAACAAGAGACCCAGTACTTC. Translating it yields CASSPRLAGEQETQYF. Variable domain in full (rest from reference TRBV5-1 and TRBJ2-5): KAGVTQTPRYLIKTRGQQVTLSCSPISGHRSVSWYQQTPGQGLQFLFEYFSETQRNKGNFPGRFSGRQFSNSRSEMNVSTLELGDSALYLCASSPRLAGEQETQYFGPGTRLLVL.

V usage is TRBV6-6 and J usage is TRBJ2-7, with 8 positions matching TRBD1. Germline V gene data show CDR1 as MNHNY and CDR2 as SVGAGI (reference sequence). The CDR3 totals 13 residues. Losses at the gene ends were 5 bases for V and 2 bases for J; bases not matched to a gene: 2. CDR3 sequence: CASSRGQAYEQYF. In DNA form, the CDR3 reads TGTGCCAGCAGTCGGGGACAGGCCTACGAGCAGTACTTC.

This chain joins TRBV4-3 and TRBJ1-3; no clear D. The CDR3 contains 17 residues. The V end was cut by 0 bases, the J end by 1 base, with 13 bases between. CDR1 and CDR2 from the germline V gene are LGHNA and YSLEER. CDR3 amino acids: CASSQDRTGSSGNTIYF. The DNA of the CDR3 is TGCGCCAGCAGCCAAGATCGGACGGGGTCATCTGGAAACACCATATATTTT.